The TCR beta chain under discussion was sequenced for a study of shared clonotypes between healthy human individuals. Germline V gene sequence: CDR1 SNHLY, CDR2 FYNNEI. Trimming pared 8 bases from V and 0 bases from J, leaving 9 bases between. The CDR3 extends over 13 amino acids. A remark on this clone: The antigen is not known.

As defined, naive CD8 cells were CD45RO-negative and positively selected for CCR7, with terminally differentiated effector memory CD45RA+ cells excluded. Each sample came from a Caucasian adult donor living in Nashville, Tennessee. Profiled with immunoSEQ multiplex PCR; TCRdb holds only in-frame clones, not every one. The data show 2 million or so clones, roughly 95% seen once. Study-wide results and caveats: The researchers took only blood, and tissue repertoires probably look different.

The sequenced sample was naive CD8+ T cells sorted from blood. This chain connects TRBV2 to TRBJ2-3; D unresolved. The TCR was taken from a man younger than 35 in good health. CDR3 residues: CASVMASTDTQYF. The CDR3 DNA sequence: TGTGCCAGCGTTATGGCTAGCACAGATACGCAGTATTTT.